Reported below is one TCR beta chain. Antigen: not known. The donors formed part of the roughly 120-subject validation cohort, distinct from the approximately 640-subject first cohort. The CDR3 covers 14 residues. V lost 2 bases and J lost 1; bases outside the gene matches: 1. Germline V gene data show CDR1 as MNHEY and CDR2 as SVGAGI. This entry comes from a study of cytomegalovirus exposure and HLA in healthy donors. Study context: Per a later analysis, the roughly 700 first-cohort and some 110 validation repertoires shared one platform.

Study-wide results and limits: Testing in vitro showed three CMV-associated chains specific for CMV antigens. While the bulk of TCR sequences proved rare, some public TCRs turned up in many donors.

Libraries were prepared by immunoSEQ multiplex PCR; TCRdb keeps only in-frame clonotypes and omits some of them. The sample has 200,000 to 250,000 clones; roughly 84% are singletons. The TCR comes from a woman aged 25 to 39 in good health and CMV-seropositive. The sequenced sample was PBMCs. V is TRBV6-5 and J is TRBJ2-5, with 7 positions matching TRBD1. The CDR3 loop reads CASSYGQVQETQYF. The CDR3 nucleotides read TGTGCCAGCAGTTACGGACAGGTCCAAGAGACCCAGTACTTC.